A single sample gave rise to the 5 T cell receptor beta chains below, sequenced in a study of blood T cell repertoires in COVID-19. The repertoire was sequenced with immunoSEQ multiplex PCR; TCRdb's copy has only in-frame clones and lacks some. In the table there are around 200,000 clones, about 84% of which are singletons. Input material: peripheral blood. These receptors were collected from a person between 65 and 79 years old with COVID-19, enrolled during active disease.

This clone was found a few times. The J gene is TRBJ1-2, the V gene TRBV5-1; the D gene is possibly TRBD1 (5 bases). The germline V and J ends were trimmed by 1 base and 5 bases, with 12 bases remaining between them. Germline values: CDR1 SGHRS, CDR2 YFSETQ. The CDR3 covers 14 residues. In DNA, the CDR3 is TGCGCCAGCAGCTTGTCAGGGCAACCTTATGGCTACACCTTC. It encodes CASSLSGQPYGYTF.

V is TRBV5-1 and J is TRBJ2-5, with TRBD2 matching over 10 bases. Germline V CDR1 and CDR2: SGHRS, YFSETQ. The V and J ends lost 2 bases and 2 bases, in that order; junction bases with no gene match: 3. There are 15 residues in the CDR3. The CDR3 region is CASSFSGGQQETQYF. The DNA of the CDR3 is TGCGCCAGCAGCTTTAGCGGGGGGCAACAAGAGACCCAGTACTTC.

The chain recombines TRBV7-2 with TRBJ2-2; 8 bases match TRBD1. The ends lost 0 bases at V and 4 bases at J; junction bases unmatched: 4. This CDR3 comprises 16 residues. The germline gives CDR1 SGHTA, CDR2 FQGNSA. In nucleotides, the CDR3 is TGTGCCAGCAGCTTAGCCCAGGGGGCGCTCACCGGGGAGCTGTTTTTT. Protein sequence: CASSLAQGALTGELFF.

A single count supports this clone. J is TRBJ2-2 and V is TRBV9, with TRBD1 matching over 8 bases. The germline V gene has CDR1 SGDLS and CDR2 YYNGEE. V was pared by 7 bases and J by 6 bases, with 2 bases of the junction left unmatched. This CDR3 is built from 12 residues. This CDR3 reads CASQTGAGELFF. The CDR3 DNA sequence: TGTGCCAGCCAGACAGGGGCCGGGGAGCTGTTTTTT.

The chain joins TRBV19 to TRBJ2-1, with 7 nucleotides matching TRBD2. Germline lookup yields CDR1 LNHDA and CDR2 SQIVND (reference sequence). CDR3 size: 13 residues. J was trimmed by 3 bases and V by 7 bases; bases with no gene match: 3. CDR3 bases: TGTGCCAGTAACCGGGGGGTCTACAATGAGCAGTTCTTC. Encoded protein: CASNRGVYNEQFF.